This T cell receptor (beta chain) was recovered during a study of CD8+CD57+ T cells in acquired aplastic anemia. Across the study: An average of roughly 2.9 ug of DNA was obtained from sorted CD4+ and CD8+ cells. Overall study findings and caveats: Between the patient and control groups, CD8+ Simpson's diversity did not differ significantly. The same twenty-nine CD8+ CDR3 sequences occurred in patients and in controls.

Genomic DNA templated the TCR beta VDJ and CDR3 profiling. TCRdb itself ran the reads through MiXCR, one entry per CDR3 protein. Here the sample spans 200,000 or so distinct CDR3 sequences, less than 60% being singletons. Regarding this clonotype: The antigen is unknown.

Trimming took 1 base from V and 0 from J, leaving 9 bases between them. Germline-derived CDR1 and CDR2 are SGHVS and FQNEAQ. This CDR3 is built from 16 residues. Individuals selected for sequencing had exhibited CD8+CD57+ cell expansion on flow cytometry. Prior therapy had not been administered to any patient at the time of blood sampling. The receptor was derived from a human donor with aplastic anemia. The V gene is TRBV7-8, the J gene TRBJ1-4; no clear D. The sample consisted of sorted CD4+, CD8+, or CD8+CD57+ T cells (not recorded which) from PBMCs. CDR3 sequence: CASSLEWQATNEKLFF. DNA of the CDR3: TGTGCCAGCAGCTTAGAGTGGCAAGCAACTAATGAAAAACTGTTTTTT.